These 15 T cell receptor beta chains originate from one sample sequenced in a study of T-cell memory formation after mild COVID-19. TCRdb re-analysed the 5' RACE reads in MiXCR, keeping a single row per CDR3 protein. The repertoire consists of about 340,000 distinct CDR3 sequences, with less than 25% occurring once and the leading ten covering roughly a fifth. Specimen: PBMCs or a T cell subset sorted from them (not recorded which). The receptors were gathered from a man between 18 and 29 years old who had mild COVID-19 (a few samples of this study predate the infection). Cell type and time point are not known.

V is TRBV28 and J is TRBJ2-7; D gene unclear. This CDR3 is 14 amino acids long. CDR1 and CDR2 (germline): MDHEN, SYDVKM. Trimming took 6 bases from V and 0 from J, leaving 12 bases between them. The CDR3 DNA reads as TGTGCCAGCAGCTCACCGTGGAGCTCCTACGAGCAGTACGTC. Encoded protein: CASSSPWSSYEQYV.

This chain uses TRBV7-3 with TRBJ1-1, with a weak D call TRBD1 (6 bases). CDR3 length equals 14 residues. Germline assignment: CDR1 SGHTA and CDR2 FQGTGA. V dropped 4 bases and J dropped 7 bases, with 16 bases sitting between them. The CDR3 protein is CASSSDPQGLEAFF. Here the CDR3 DNA reads TGTGCCAGCAGCTCGGACCCACAGGGACTTGAAGCTTTCTTT.

This clonotype was detected only a few times. The chain is built from TRBV9 and TRBJ2-5; D remains unclear. V was trimmed by 0 bases and J by 0 bases, leaving 12 bases between them. Germline V gives CDR1 SGDLS, CDR2 YYNGEE. The CDR3 is 16 residues long. CDR3 bases: TGTGCCAGCAGCGTAGGCAGTCTGCTGTACCAAGAGACCCAGTACTTC. As protein: CASSVGSLLYQETQYF.

The V call is TRBV4-3, the J call TRBJ1-1; D possibly corresponds to TRBD1 (6 bases). Trimming took off 2 bases at V and 3 bases at J, with 13 bases between the two ends. Germline CDR1 and CDR2: LGHNA and YSLEER. The CDR3 is 15 amino acids. The CDR3 here is CASSQQGLRDTEAFF. The DNA of the CDR3 is TGCGCCAGCAGCCAACAGGGGCTTAGGGACACTGAAGCTTTCTTT.

Only a few counts were recorded for this clonotype. The V gene is TRBV20-1, the J gene TRBJ2-3, with D possibly TRBD2 on 7 matching bases. Germline V lookup: CDR1 DFQATT, CDR2 SNEGSKA (reference sequence). This CDR3 is built from 15 residues. V lost 2 bases and J 4 bases, leaving 16 bases between the germline ends. This chain's CDR3 is CSARRSGGRADTQYF. The CDR3 coding sequence is TGCAGTGCTAGACGATCGGGGGGCCGAGCAGATACGCAGTATTTT.

The rearrangement joins TRBV6-2 or TRBV6-3 to TRBJ2-1; D gene ambiguous. Germline lookup yields CDR1 MNHEY and CDR2 SVGEGT. CDR3 size: 14 residues. V dropped 7 bases and J dropped 9 bases, with 19 bases sitting between them. This CDR3 reads CASTSNRWTAEQFF. The CDR3 DNA is TGTGCCAGCACCTCGAACCGGTGGACGGCTGAGCAGTTCTTC.

This clonotype has just a few counts. The chain joins TRBV9 to TRBJ2-3; D unresolved. Germline V lookup: CDR1 SGDLS, CDR2 YYNGEE. The length of the CDR3 is 12 residues. Trimming took off 4 bases at V and 7 bases at J, with 10 bases between the two ends. CDR3: CASSTTPYTQYF. DNA for the CDR3: TGTGCCAGCAGCACCACCCCTTATACGCAGTATTTT.

Only a few counts were recorded for this clonotype. This rearrangement joins TRBV6-2 or TRBV6-3 to TRBJ2-7; tentatively, D is TRBD1 (5 bases). V lost 4 bases, J lost 3 bases, and 7 bases lay in between. The CDR3 consists of 12 residues. CDR1 is MNHEY and CDR2 is SVGEGT in the germline V gene. CDR3 residues: CASSWTFYEQYF. Written as DNA, the CDR3 is TGTGCCAGCAGTTGGACATTCTACGAGCAGTACTTC.

CDR3 nucleotides: TGTGCCAGCAGCCAAGAATGGTACAGCGGGCCCAGGGAGCAGTTCTTC. Amino acids: CASSQEWYSGPREQFF. V usage is TRBV4-2 and J usage is TRBJ2-1; D perhaps matches TRBD2 (6 bases). This CDR3 region has 16 residues. Trimming cost V 0 bases and J 10 bases, with 19 bases left between them. Germline V gene lookup returns CDR1 LGHNA and CDR2 YNFKEQ.

This clonotype was seen repeatedly, ten times or more. This sequence joins TRBV5-1 and TRBJ1-3; D not certain. Germline CDR1 is SGHRS and CDR2 is YFSETQ. The CDR3 has 14 amino acids. V dropped 0 bases and J dropped 2 bases, with 6 bases sitting between them. The CDR3 is CASSLEAAGNTIYF. CDR3 nucleotide sequence: TGCGCCAGCAGCTTGGAGGCAGCTGGAAACACCATATATTTT. Combining the CDR3 with reference TRBV5-1 and TRBJ1-3 gives the whole variable domain KAGVTQTPRYLIKTRGQQVTLSCSPISGHRSVSWYQQTPGQGLQFLFEYFSETQRNKGNFPGRFSGRQFSNSRSEMNVSTLELGDSALYLCASSLEAAGNTIYFGEGSWLTVV.

In its sample, this clonotype was seen many times. V and J are TRBV20-1 and TRBJ2-1; D could derive from TRBD1 or TRBD2 (6 bases each). Germline lookup yields CDR1 DFQATT and CDR2 SNEGSKA (reference sequence). V was trimmed by 0 bases and J by 4 bases, leaving 13 bases between them. This CDR3 has 15 amino acids. The CDR3 DNA sequence: TGCAGTGCTAGAGATCGGGGGCGGTGGTACAATGAGCAGTTCTTC. It encodes CSARDRGRWYNEQFF.

The genes are TRBV7-2 and TRBJ2-3; 8 bases align to TRBD2. This CDR3 contains 17 residues. V was clipped by 2 bases and J by 3 bases; unmatched bases: 10. Germline V gene data show CDR1 as SGHTA and CDR2 as FQGNSA. CDR3 in DNA: TGTGCCAGCAGCTTAACTCGGGGCGGGGGGCAGACAGATACGCAGTATTTT. Protein sequence: CASSLTRGGGQTDTQYF.

The V and J genes are TRBV24-1 and TRBJ1-2; 9 bases line up with TRBD1. Germline V CDR1 and CDR2: KGHDR, SFDVKD. The CDR3 runs to 15 residues. Trimming at V came to 4 bases and at J to 7 bases, leaving 9 bases not matched to a gene. CDR3 sequence reads: CATSDPGQGRIGYTF. The CDR3 coding sequence is TGTGCCACCAGTGACCCAGGACAGGGGAGGATTGGCTACACCTTC.

The chain recombines TRBV20-1 with TRBJ2-7; D is uncertain. V lost 4 bases and J 2 bases, leaving 12 bases between the germline ends. Per the germline V gene, CDR1 is DFQATT and CDR2 is SNEGSKA (reference sequence). The CDR3 consists of 13 residues. Here the CDR3 reads CSANGPNPYEQYV. The CDR3 coding sequence is TGCAGTGCTAATGGCCCCAACCCCTACGAGCAGTACGTC.

This clonotype has a handful of counts. The V gene is TRBV21-1, the J gene TRBJ1-5; whether TRBD1, the table's D call, matches the DNA was not checked. TRBV21-1 is recorded as a pseudogene. CDR3 length equals 15 residues. CDR3 sequence: CATPVDRDSDQPQHF. In DNA form, the CDR3 reads TGTGCCACCCCGGTGGACCGGGACAGCGATCAGCCCCAGCATTTT.